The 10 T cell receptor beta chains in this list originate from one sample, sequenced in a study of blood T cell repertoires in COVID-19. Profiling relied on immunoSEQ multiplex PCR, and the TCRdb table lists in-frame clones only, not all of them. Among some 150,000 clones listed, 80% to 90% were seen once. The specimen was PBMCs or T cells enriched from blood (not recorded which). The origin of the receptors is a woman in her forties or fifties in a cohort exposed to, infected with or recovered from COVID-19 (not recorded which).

The CDR3 reads CASSLPVLGDSPLHF. CDR3 coding DNA: TGTGCCAGCAGCTTACCGGTGCTAGGGGATTCACCCCTCCACTTT. The chain carries TRBV11-2 and TRBJ1-6; the D gene is possibly TRBD1 (5 bases). Germline CDR1 reads SGHAT; CDR2 reads FQNNGV. The V gene lost 2 bases and the J gene lost 8 bases, with 13 bases spanning the gap. This CDR3 comprises 15 residues.

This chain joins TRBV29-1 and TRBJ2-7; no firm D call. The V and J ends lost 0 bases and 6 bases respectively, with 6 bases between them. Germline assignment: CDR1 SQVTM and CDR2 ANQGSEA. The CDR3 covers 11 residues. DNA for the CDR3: TGCAGCGTTGAAGATCGTCGCGAGCAGTACTTC. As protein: CSVEDRREQYF.

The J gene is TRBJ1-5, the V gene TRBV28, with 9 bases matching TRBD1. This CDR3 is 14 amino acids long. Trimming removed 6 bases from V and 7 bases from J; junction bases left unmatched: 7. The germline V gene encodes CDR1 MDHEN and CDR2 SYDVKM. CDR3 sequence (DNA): TGTGCCAGCAGAAGGGACAGGGTCGGACAGCCCCAGCATTTT. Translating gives CASRRDRVGQPQHF.

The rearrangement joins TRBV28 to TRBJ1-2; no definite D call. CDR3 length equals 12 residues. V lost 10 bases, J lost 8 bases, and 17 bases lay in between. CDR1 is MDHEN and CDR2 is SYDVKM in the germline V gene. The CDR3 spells CATQEAAKGYTF. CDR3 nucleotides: TGTGCCACCCAAGAGGCAGCGAAAGGCTACACCTTC.

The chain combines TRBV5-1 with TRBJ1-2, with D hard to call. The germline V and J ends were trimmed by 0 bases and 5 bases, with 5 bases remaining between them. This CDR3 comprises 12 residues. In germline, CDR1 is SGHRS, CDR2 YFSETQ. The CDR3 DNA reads TGCGCCAGCAGCTTGGATGAGTATGGCTACACCTTC. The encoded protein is CASSLDEYGYTF.

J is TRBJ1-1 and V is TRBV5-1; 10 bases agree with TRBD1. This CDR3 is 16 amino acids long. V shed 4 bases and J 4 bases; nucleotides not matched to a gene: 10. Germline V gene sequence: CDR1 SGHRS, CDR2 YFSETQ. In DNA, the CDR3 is TGCGCCAGCAGCCCTCGACAGGGGGCTAGAGGCACTGAAGCTTTCTTT. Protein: CASSPRQGARGTEAFF.

CDR3 in amino acids: CASSLEGNGYTF. The CDR3 DNA sequence: TGTGCCAGCAGCTTAGAGGGCAACGGCTACACCTTC. The V gene is TRBV11-2, the J gene TRBJ1-2; unclear D gene. This CDR3 region has 12 residues. Per the germline V gene, CDR1 is SGHAT and CDR2 is FQNNGV. V was clipped by 0 bases and J by 8 bases, with 7 bases between them.

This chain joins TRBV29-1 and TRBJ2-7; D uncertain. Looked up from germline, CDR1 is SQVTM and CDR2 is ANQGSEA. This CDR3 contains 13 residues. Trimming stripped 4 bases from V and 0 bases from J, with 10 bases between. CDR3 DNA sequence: TGCAGCGTTGTTAAGAGGAGCTCCTACGAGCAGTACTTC. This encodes CSVVKRSSYEQYF.

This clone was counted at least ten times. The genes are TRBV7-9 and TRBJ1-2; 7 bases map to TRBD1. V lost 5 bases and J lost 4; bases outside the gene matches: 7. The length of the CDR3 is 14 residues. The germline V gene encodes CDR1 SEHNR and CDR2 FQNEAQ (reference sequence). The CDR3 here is CASSLTGDRYGYTF. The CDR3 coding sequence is TGTGCCAGCAGCCTCACAGGGGACCGCTATGGCTACACCTTC.

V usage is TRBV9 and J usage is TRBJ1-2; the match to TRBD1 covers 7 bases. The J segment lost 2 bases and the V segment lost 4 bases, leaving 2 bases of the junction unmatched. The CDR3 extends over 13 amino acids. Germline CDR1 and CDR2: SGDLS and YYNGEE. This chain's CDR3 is CASSSGQNYGYTF. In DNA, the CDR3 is TGTGCCAGCAGCTCGGGACAGAACTATGGCTACACCTTC. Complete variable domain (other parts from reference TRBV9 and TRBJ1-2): DSGVTQTPKHLITATGQRVTLRCSPRSGDLSVYWYQQSLDQGLQFLIQYYNGEERAKGNILERFSAQQFPDLHSELNLSSLELGDSALYFCASSSGQNYGYTFGSGTRLTVV.